These 30 T cell receptor beta chains were all obtained from the same sample, sequenced in a study of control samples from healthy donors and cancer patients. TCRdb keeps only in-frame clones here, not all; method: immunoSEQ multiplex PCR. Here the sample spans 100,000 to 150,000 clones, 80% to 95% being singletons. What was sequenced was blood. The receptor source for this set is a man aged 18 to 30 in good health.

The chain links TRBV28 to TRBJ2-2, with D unresolved. With 5 bases removed from V and 7 bases from J, the gap between germline ends came to 17 bases. The CDR3 sequence is 15 residues long. Germline-derived CDR1 and CDR2 are MDHEN and SYDVKM. Here the CDR3 reads CASSPPPSEVGELFF. Written as DNA, the CDR3 is TGTGCCAGCAGTCCCCCCCCGAGTGAGGTCGGGGAGCTGTTTTTT.

Of note for this clone: A junction boundary mismatches the germline segment, possibly from a read error. CDR3 protein: CASSKTGPGETQYF. CDR3 in DNA: TGTGCTAGCAGCAAGACAGGACCGGGGGAGACCCAGTACTTC. The chain recombines TRBV7-7 with TRBJ2-5; a weak D match, TRBD1 (6 bases). In germline, CDR1 is SSHAT, CDR2 FNYEAQ (reference sequence). This CDR3 comprises 14 residues.

CDR3 in amino acids: CASSGQSDSPLHF. The CDR3 DNA is TGTGCCAGCTCAGGACAGTCAGATTCACCCCTCCACTTT. The chain joins TRBV18 to TRBJ1-6, with D perhaps matching TRBD1 (6 bases). Germline V gene lookup returns CDR1 KGHSH and CDR2 LQKENI. The ends were cut back, 5 bases at V and 8 bases at J, with 10 bases in the middle. The CDR3 covers 13 residues.

This chain connects TRBV5-1 to TRBJ2-7; 10 bases agree with TRBD1. Germline V gene data show CDR1 as SGHRS and CDR2 as YFSETQ. J was trimmed by 4 bases and V by 4 bases; bases with no gene match: 2. The CDR3 has 13 amino acids. CDR3 nucleotides: TGCGCCAGCAGCATGGGACAGGGGTACGAGCAGTACTTC. Translation: CASSMGQGYEQYF.

This chain uses TRBV27 with TRBJ2-1; no definite D call. The CDR3 length is 11 residues. V gave up 6 bases and J gave up 6 bases, with 6 bases separating them. Germline V CDR1 and CDR2: MNHEY, SMNVEV (reference sequence). The CDR3 coding sequence is TGTGCCAGCAGAAGGAGCAATGAGCAGTTCTTC. Its translation is CASRRSNEQFF.

The chain joins TRBV6-2 or TRBV6-3 to TRBJ2-1; D may be TRBD2 (6 bases). Germline CDR1 reads MNHEY; CDR2 reads SVGEGT. The CDR3 length is 16 residues. The ends were cut back, 6 bases at V and 9 bases at J, with 24 bases in the middle. CDR3: CASRPRGRGPGGEQFF. In nucleotides, the CDR3 is TGTGCCAGCAGGCCTCGGGGGAGAGGCCCGGGTGGTGAGCAGTTCTTC.

V usage is TRBV6-5 and J usage is TRBJ2-4; TRBD1 matches 7 bases. CDR1 and CDR2 (germline): MNHEY, SVGAGI. The trim removed 2 bases at V and 5 bases at J, leaving 6 bases unmatched. This CDR3 comprises 15 residues. The CDR3 loop reads CASSYGDRDENIQYF. CDR3 coding DNA: TGTGCCAGCAGTTACGGAGACAGGGATGAAAACATTCAGTACTTC.

V usage is TRBV30 and J usage is TRBJ2-5; maybe TRBD1 (6 bases). Germline V gene lookup returns CDR1 GTSNPN and CDR2 SVGIG (reference sequence). The CDR3 loop spans 13 amino acids. V lost 1 base and J 5 bases, leaving 11 bases between the germline ends. In DNA, the CDR3 is TGTGCCTGGAGTGGGGGGCATGGTGAGACCCAGTACTTC. Protein: CAWSGGHGETQYF.

The genes are TRBV12-2 and TRBJ2-5; no check of the table's D call, TRBD2, against the DNA was made. TRBV12-2 is marked as a pseudogene. CDR3 length equals 17 residues. The CDR3 DNA is TGTGCAAGTCGCTCAGCCGGGACTAGCGGGAGTTACGAGACCCAGTACTTC. Protein product: CASRSAGTSGSYETQYF.

V is TRBV7-9 and J is TRBJ2-5, with 7 bases matching TRBD1. CDR1 SEHNR and CDR2 FQNEAQ come from the germline V gene (reference sequence). Trimming cost V 0 bases and J 1 base; bases outside gene matches: 2. The CDR3 contains 15 residues. CDR3 in amino acids: CASSLARTGQETQYF. In nucleotides, the CDR3 is TGTGCCAGCAGCTTAGCGCGGACAGGCCAAGAGACCCAGTACTTC.

The rearrangement links TRBV5-5 to TRBJ1-4, with D possibly being TRBD1 (5 bases). The CDR3 has 14 residues. The germline V gene encodes CDR1 SGHKS and CDR2 YYEKEE (reference sequence). V was pared by 0 bases and J by 6 bases, with 9 bases between. CDR3 amino acids: CASSLDRRDEKLFF. The CDR3 DNA follows: TGTGCCAGCAGCTTGGACAGGCGAGATGAAAAACTGTTTTTT.

The chain couples TRBV5-1 to TRBJ2-7, with D perhaps TRBD1 or TRBD2 (6 bases each). The CDR3 runs 14 residues. From germline, CDR1 is SGHRS and CDR2 YFSETQ. V lost 0 bases and J lost 7, with 14 bases in between. This chain's CDR3 is CASSLGPGADEQYF. The DNA of the CDR3 is TGCGCCAGCAGCTTGGGGCCGGGGGCGGATGAGCAGTACTTC.

This clone was seen a single time. This chain links TRBV5-1 with TRBJ1-5, with a possible D match to TRBD1 (6 bases). Germline CDR1 is SGHRS and CDR2 is YFSETQ. The CDR3 has 15 amino acids. Trimming removed 2 bases from V and 2 bases from J, with 11 bases in between. The CDR3 DNA reads TGCGCCAGCAGCTTAGGGGGGGCGGGCAATCAGCCCCAGCATTTT. This sequence encodes CASSLGGAGNQPQHF.

The J gene is TRBJ1-4, the V gene TRBV11-1, with 7 nucleotides matching TRBD1. Germline-derived CDR1 and CDR2 are SGHAT and FQDESV (reference sequence). CDR3 length: 15 residues. Trimming cost V 5 bases and J 2 bases; bases outside gene matches: 5. The chain's CDR3 is CASSTTGATNEKLFF. The CDR3 nucleotides read TGTGCCAGCAGCACAACAGGGGCGACTAATGAAAAACTGTTTTTT.

This clone showed up just once. J is TRBJ2-1 and V is TRBV6-6; 14 bases map to TRBD2. This CDR3 has 16 amino acids. Germline V gene lookup returns CDR1 MNHNY and CDR2 SVGAGI (reference sequence). The ends lost 5 bases at V and 6 bases at J; junction bases unmatched: 6. For the CDR3, the DNA is TGTGCCAGCAGTACCGCCGGGACTAGCGGGAGCAATGAGCAGTTCTTC. This codes for CASSTAGTSGSNEQFF.

This clone was detected once. The chain combines TRBV7-2 with TRBJ1-6, with TRBD1 identical over 9 bases. The CDR3 spans 15 residues. The V gene end was trimmed by 7 bases and the J gene end by 9 bases; junction bases not matched to a gene: 10. CDR1 and CDR2 (germline): SGHTA, FQGNSA. For the CDR3, the DNA is TGTGCCAGCAACCCCGGGGACAGGGAACGTTCACCCCTCCACTTT. Amino acids: CASNPGDRERSPLHF.

V is TRBV13 and J is TRBJ2-1; maybe TRBD2 (6 bases). CDR1 and CDR2 (germline): PRHDT, FYEKMQ (reference sequence). Trimming cost V 5 bases and J 3 bases, with 17 bases left between them. This CDR3 comprises 16 residues. DNA for the CDR3: TGTGCCAGCAGCGGAGGAGGGGACTCCCTCTACAATGAGCAGTTCTTC. Its protein is CASSGGGDSLYNEQFF.

The chain employs TRBV2 and TRBJ2-7; the match to TRBD1 covers 10 bases. This CDR3 is built from 12 residues. Germline V gene sequence: CDR1 SNHLY, CDR2 FYNNEI. The junction had 1 base not matched to a gene; V was cut back by 6 bases and J by 5 bases. The DNA of the CDR3 is TGTGCCAGCAGCGGACAGGGGGACGAGCAGTACTTC. It is translated as CASSGQGDEQYF.

The chain joins TRBV7-3 to TRBJ2-6; no clear D. CDR1 is SGHTA and CDR2 is FQGTGA in the germline V gene. The CDR3 runs to 16 residues. Trimming shortened V by 0 bases and J by 4 bases, and 10 bases separated the two germline ends. The CDR3 is CASSLTGPGGANVLTF. The CDR3 DNA sequence: TGTGCCAGCAGCTTAACTGGTCCAGGAGGGGCCAACGTCCTGACTTTC.

The chain combines TRBV28 with TRBJ2-5, with a possible D match to TRBD2 (6 bases). The germline gives CDR1 MDHEN, CDR2 SYDVKM. The length of the CDR3 is 13 residues. With 3 bases removed from V and 5 bases from J, the gap between germline ends came to 10 bases. Written as DNA, the CDR3 is TGTGCCAGCAGTTTCGGGGGATATGAGACCCAGTACTTC. Its protein is CASSFGGYETQYF. Variable domain in full (rest from reference TRBV28 and TRBJ2-5): DVKVTQSSRYLVKRTGEKVFLECVQDMDHENMFWYRQDPGLGLRLIYFSYDVKMKEKGDIPEGYSVSREKKERFSLILESASTNQTSMYLCASSFGGYETQYFGPGTRLLVL.

The genes are TRBV25-1 and TRBJ2-1, with 8 bases fitting TRBD1. The CDR3 consists of 17 residues. The germline V gene encodes CDR1 MGHDK and CDR2 SYGVNS. The V segment lost 4 bases and the J segment 3 bases; nucleotides outside the gene matches: 11. CDR3 in DNA: TGTGCCAGCAGTGCCCCCGGACAGGGCGATCGCTACAATGAGCAGTTCTTC. It codes for CASSAPGQGDRYNEQFF.

The chain uses TRBV28 and TRBJ1-6; 7 nucleotides line up with TRBD1. J lost 4 bases, V lost 8 bases, and 11 bases had no gene match. This CDR3 has 16 residues. CDR1 is MDHEN, CDR2 SYDVKM, per germline. CDR3 DNA: TGTGCCAGCCTACAAACAGGGGCGCAATATAATTCACCCCTCCACTTT. Encoded protein: CASLQTGAQYNSPLHF.

The gene calls are TRBV4-1 and TRBJ2-2; D is uncertain. CDR1 and CDR2 from the germline V gene are MGHRA and YSYEKL. V lost 1 base, J lost 5 bases, and 11 bases lay in between. The CDR3 extends over 15 amino acids. The CDR3 reads CASSQGEGNTGELFF. The CDR3 DNA follows: TGCGCCAGCAGCCAAGGGGAAGGCAATACCGGGGAGCTGTTTTTT.

The V gene is TRBV6-5, the J gene TRBJ2-7; 7 bases fit TRBD1. Germline V gene lookup returns CDR1 MNHEY and CDR2 SVGAGI. The CDR3 sequence is 11 residues long. J gave up 6 bases and V 6 bases, and 2 bases lay outside the gene matches. The CDR3, as DNA: TGTGCCAGCAGGACAGGGTCCGAGCAGTACTTC. Translating it yields CASRTGSEQYF.

In its sample, this clone was seen a few times. V usage is TRBV19 and J usage is TRBJ1-3; 7 bases are shared with TRBD1. Germline loops: CDR1 LNHDA, CDR2 SQIVND (reference sequence). Unmatched junction bases numbered 1, after V lost 2 bases and J lost 0 bases. The CDR3 covers 15 residues. CDR3 sequence reads: CASSIRQGSGNTIYF. The CDR3 nucleotides read TGTGCCAGTAGTATAAGACAGGGCTCTGGAAACACCATATATTTT.

The rearrangement joins TRBV5-1 to TRBJ2-7, with D possibly being TRBD1 (5 bases). Trimming left V 0 bases short and J 4 bases short, with 11 bases between. This CDR3 region has 14 residues. Looked up from germline, CDR1 is SGHRS and CDR2 is YFSETQ. Written as DNA, the CDR3 is TGCGCCAGCAGCTTGGGGTCAGGGAATTACGAGCAGTACTTC. Amino acids: CASSLGSGNYEQYF.

The CDR3 region is CASRSGTQPQHF. The CDR3 DNA reads TGTGCCAGCAGGTCAGGGACTCAGCCCCAGCATTTT. The rearrangement uses TRBV7-8 and TRBJ1-5, with D perhaps TRBD1 (5 bases). This CDR3 is 12 amino acids long. Germline CDR1 SGHVS, CDR2 FQNEAQ. Trimming pared 6 bases from V and 6 bases from J, leaving 9 bases between.

V and J are TRBV7-8 and TRBJ1-1; D is unclear. The CDR3 extends over 13 amino acids. In germline, CDR1 is SGHVS, CDR2 FQNEAQ. V was shortened by 5 bases and J by 4 bases, with 11 bases between the two germline ends. Here the CDR3 reads CASSREVSTEAFF. The CDR3 DNA is TGTGCCAGCAGCAGGGAAGTTAGCACTGAAGCTTTCTTT. Looking up the rest from reference TRBV7-8 and TRBJ1-1 gives the full variable domain: GAGVSQSPRYKVAKRGQDVALRCDPISGHVSLFWYQQALGQGPEFLTYFQNEAQLDKSGLPSDRFFAERPEGSVSTLKIQRTQQEDSAVYLCASSREVSTEAFFGQGTRLTVV.

This chain joins TRBV10-3 and TRBJ1-3; D ambiguous. The CDR3 is made up of 14 amino acids. CDR1 ENHRY and CDR2 SYGVKD come from the germline V gene. V was cut by 6 bases and J by 2 bases, with 11 bases left in between. The CDR3 reads CAIRREVTGNTIYF. DNA of the CDR3: TGTGCCATCAGGCGGGAAGTTACTGGAAACACCATATATTTT.

This chain links TRBV28 with TRBJ1-1; 7 bases are a match to TRBD1. Germline CDR1 reads MDHEN; CDR2 reads SYDVKM. V shed 5 bases and J 0 bases; nucleotides not matched to a gene: 3. This CDR3 region has 14 residues. In nucleotides, the CDR3 is TGTGCCAGCAGTGCACAGGGGTTGAACACTGAAGCTTTCTTT. Its protein is CASSAQGLNTEAFF.